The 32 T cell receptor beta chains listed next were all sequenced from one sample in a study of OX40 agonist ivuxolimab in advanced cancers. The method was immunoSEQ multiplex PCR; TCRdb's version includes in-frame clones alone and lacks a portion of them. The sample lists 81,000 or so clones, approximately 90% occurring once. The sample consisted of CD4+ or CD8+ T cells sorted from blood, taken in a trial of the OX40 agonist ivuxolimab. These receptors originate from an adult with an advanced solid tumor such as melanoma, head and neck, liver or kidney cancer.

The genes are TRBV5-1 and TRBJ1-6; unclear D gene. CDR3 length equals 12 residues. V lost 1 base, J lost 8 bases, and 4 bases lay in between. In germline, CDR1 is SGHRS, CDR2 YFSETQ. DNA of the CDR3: TGCGCCAGCAGCTTGACAGATTCACCCCTCCACTTT. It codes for CASSLTDSPLHF.

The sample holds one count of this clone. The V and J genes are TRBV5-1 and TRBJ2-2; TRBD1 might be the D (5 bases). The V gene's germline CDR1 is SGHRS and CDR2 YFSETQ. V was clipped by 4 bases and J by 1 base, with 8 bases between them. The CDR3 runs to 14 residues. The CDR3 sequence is CASSGTGNTGELFF. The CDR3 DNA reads TGCGCCAGCAGCGGTACAGGGAACACCGGGGAGCTGTTTTTT.

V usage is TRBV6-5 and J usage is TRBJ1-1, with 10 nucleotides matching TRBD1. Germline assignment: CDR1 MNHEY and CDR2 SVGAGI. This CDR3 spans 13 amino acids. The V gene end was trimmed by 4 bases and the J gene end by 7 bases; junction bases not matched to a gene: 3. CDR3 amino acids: CASSSTGGGEAFF. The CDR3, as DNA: TGTGCCAGCAGTTCGACAGGGGGCGGTGAAGCTTTCTTT.

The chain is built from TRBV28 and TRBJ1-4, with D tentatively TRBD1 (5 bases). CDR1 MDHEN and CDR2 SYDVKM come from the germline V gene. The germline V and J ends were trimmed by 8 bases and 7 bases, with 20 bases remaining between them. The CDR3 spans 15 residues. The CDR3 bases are TGTGCCAGCGCCGGCAGCCCAAACGGGGGTGAAAAACTGTTTTTT. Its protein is CASAGSPNGGEKLFF. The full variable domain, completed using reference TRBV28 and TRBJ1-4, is DVKVTQSSRYLVKRTGEKVFLECVQDMDHENMFWYRQDPGLGLRLIYFSYDVKMKEKGDIPEGYSVSREKKERFSLILESASTNQTSMYLCASAGSPNGGEKLFFGSGTQLSVL.

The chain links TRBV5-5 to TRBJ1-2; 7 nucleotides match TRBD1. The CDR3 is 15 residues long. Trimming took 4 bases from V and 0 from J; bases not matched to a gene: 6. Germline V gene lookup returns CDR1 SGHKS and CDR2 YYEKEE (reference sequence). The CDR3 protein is CASSQGQAANYGYTF. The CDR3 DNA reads TGTGCCAGCAGCCAAGGACAGGCCGCTAACTATGGCTACACCTTC.

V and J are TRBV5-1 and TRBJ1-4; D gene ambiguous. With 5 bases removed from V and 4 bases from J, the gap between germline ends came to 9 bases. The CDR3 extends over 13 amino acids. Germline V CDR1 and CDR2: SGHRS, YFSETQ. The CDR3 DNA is TGCGCCAGCAGAGGAGAAGGTAATGAAAAACTGTTTTTT. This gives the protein CASRGEGNEKLFF.

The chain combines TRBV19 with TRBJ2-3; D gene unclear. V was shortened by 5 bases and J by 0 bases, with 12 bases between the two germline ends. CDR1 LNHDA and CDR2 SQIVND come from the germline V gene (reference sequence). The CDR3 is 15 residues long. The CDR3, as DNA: TGTGCCAGTAGTCCCAGGACCCCAAGCACAGATACGCAGTATTTT. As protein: CASSPRTPSTDTQYF.

As DNA, the CDR3 is TGTGCCAGCTCACCATCGGCAGGGACGCCGCCCCAGCATTTT. Residues: CASSPSAGTPPQHF. The V gene is TRBV18, the J gene TRBJ1-5; D may be TRBD1 (5 bases). Germline V gene sequence: CDR1 KGHSH, CDR2 LQKENI. The germline V and J ends were trimmed by 2 bases and 9 bases, with 14 bases remaining between them. CDR3 size: 14 residues. The full variable domain, rest sourced from reference TRBV18 and TRBJ1-5, is NAGVMQNPRHLVRRRGQEARLRCSPMKGHSHVYWYRQLPEEGLKFMVYLQKENIIDESGMPKERFSAEFPKEGPSILRIQQVVRGDSAAYFCASSPSAGTPPQHFGDGTRLSIL.

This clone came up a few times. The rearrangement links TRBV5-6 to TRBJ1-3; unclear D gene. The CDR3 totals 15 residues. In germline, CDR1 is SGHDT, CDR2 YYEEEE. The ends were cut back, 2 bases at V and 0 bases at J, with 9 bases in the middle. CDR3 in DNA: TGTGCCAGCAGCTTTCTACAGAACTCTGGAAACACCATATATTTT. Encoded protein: CASSFLQNSGNTIYF.

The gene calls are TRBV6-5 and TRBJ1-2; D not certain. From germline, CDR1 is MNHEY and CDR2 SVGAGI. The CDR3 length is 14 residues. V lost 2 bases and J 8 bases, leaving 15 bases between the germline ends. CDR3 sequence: CASSYGLTGQGYTF. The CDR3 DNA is TGTGCCAGCAGTTACGGACTGACGGGTCAGGGCTACACCTTC.

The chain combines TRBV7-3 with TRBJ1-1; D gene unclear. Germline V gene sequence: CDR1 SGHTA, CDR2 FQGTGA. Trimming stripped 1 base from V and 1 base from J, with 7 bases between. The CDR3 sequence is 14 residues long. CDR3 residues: CASSLRPGNTEAFF. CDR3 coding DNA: TGTGCCAGCAGCTTAAGACCAGGGAACACTGAAGCTTTCTTT. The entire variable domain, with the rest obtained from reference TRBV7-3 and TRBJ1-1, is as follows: GAGVSQTPSNKVTEKGKYVELRCDPISGHTALYWYRQSLGQGPEFLIYFQGTGAADDSGLPNDRFFAVRPEGSVSTLKIQRTERGDSAVYLCASSLRPGNTEAFFGQGTRLTVV.

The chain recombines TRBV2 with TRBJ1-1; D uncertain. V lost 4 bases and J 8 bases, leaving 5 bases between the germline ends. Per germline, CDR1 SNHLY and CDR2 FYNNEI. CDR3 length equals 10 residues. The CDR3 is CASSVGEAFF. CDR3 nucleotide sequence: TGTGCCAGCAGTGTAGGGGAAGCTTTCTTT.

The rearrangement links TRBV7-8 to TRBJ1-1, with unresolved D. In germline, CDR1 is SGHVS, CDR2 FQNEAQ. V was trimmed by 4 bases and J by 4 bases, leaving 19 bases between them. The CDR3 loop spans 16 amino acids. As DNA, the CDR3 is TGTGCCAGCAGCTCCCCTCAAGGGAGAGAAGGCACTGAAGCTTTCTTT. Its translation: CASSSPQGREGTEAFF.

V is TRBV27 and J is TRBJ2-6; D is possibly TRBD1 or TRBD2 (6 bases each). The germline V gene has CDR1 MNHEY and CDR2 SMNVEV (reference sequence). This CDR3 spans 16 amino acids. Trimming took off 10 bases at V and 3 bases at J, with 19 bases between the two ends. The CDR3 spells CAIGGGGTNGANVLTF. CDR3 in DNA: TGTGCCATCGGAGGAGGGGGGACCAATGGGGCCAACGTCCTGACTTTC. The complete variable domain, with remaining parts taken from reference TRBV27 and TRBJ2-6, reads EAQVTQNPRYLITVTGKKLTVTCSQNMNHEYMSWYRQDPGLGLRQIYYSMNVEVTDKGDVPEGYKVSRKEKRNFPLILESPSPNQTSLYFCAIGGGGTNGANVLTFGAGSRLTVL.

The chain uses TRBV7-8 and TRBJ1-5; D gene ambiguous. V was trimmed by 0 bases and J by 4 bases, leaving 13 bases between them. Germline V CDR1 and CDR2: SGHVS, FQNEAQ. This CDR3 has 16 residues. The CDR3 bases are TGTGCCAGCAGCTTAGCGCCTGGGAGCAGTAATCAGCCCCAGCATTTT. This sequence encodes CASSLAPGSSNQPQHF.

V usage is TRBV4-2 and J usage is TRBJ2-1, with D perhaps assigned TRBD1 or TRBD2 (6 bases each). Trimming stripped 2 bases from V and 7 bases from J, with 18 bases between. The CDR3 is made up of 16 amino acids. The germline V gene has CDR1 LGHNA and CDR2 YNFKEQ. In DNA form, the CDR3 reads TGTGCCAGCAGCCAAACGGGGGCAATAAGGGGGAATGAGCAGTTCTTC. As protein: CASSQTGAIRGNEQFF.

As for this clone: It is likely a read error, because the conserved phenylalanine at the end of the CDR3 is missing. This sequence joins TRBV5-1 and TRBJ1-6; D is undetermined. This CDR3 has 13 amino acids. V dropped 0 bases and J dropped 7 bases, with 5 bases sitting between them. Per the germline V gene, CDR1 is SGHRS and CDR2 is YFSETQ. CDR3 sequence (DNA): TGCGCCAGCAGCTTGGATCGCAATTCACCCCTCCACCTT. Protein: CASSLDRNSPLHL.

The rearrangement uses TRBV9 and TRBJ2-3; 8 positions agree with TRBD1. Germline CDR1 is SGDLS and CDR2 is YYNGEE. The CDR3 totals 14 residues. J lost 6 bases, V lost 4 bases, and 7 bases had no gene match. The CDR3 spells CASSPRTGTDTQYF. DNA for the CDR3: TGTGCCAGCAGCCCCCGGACAGGGACGGATACGCAGTATTTT.

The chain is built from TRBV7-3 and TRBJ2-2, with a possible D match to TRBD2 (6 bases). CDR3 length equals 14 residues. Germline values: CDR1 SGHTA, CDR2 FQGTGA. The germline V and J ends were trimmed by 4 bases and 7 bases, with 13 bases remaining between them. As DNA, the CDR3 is TGTGCCAGCAGCTCTGCCTTAGCGGTCGGGGAGCTGTTTTTT. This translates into CASSSALAVGELFF.

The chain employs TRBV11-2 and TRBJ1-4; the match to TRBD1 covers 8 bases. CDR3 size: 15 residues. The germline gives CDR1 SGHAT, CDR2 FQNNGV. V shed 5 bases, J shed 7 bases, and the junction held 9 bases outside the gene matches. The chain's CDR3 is CASSNNRDRSEKLFF. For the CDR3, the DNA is TGTGCCAGCAGCAACAATCGGGACAGGAGTGAAAAACTGTTTTTT.

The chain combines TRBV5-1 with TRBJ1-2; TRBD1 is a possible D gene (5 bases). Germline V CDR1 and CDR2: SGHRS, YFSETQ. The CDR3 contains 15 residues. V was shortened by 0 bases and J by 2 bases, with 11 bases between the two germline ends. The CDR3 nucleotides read TGCGCCAGCAGCTTGGGCCCAGACAGAAACTATGGCTACACCTTC. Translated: CASSLGPDRNYGYTF.

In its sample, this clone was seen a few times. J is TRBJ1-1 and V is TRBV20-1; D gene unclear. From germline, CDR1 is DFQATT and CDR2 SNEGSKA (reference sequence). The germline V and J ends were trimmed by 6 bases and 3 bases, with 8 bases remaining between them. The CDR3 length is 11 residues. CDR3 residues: CSAASYTEAFF. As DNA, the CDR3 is TGCAGTGCCGCATCCTACACTGAAGCTTTCTTT.

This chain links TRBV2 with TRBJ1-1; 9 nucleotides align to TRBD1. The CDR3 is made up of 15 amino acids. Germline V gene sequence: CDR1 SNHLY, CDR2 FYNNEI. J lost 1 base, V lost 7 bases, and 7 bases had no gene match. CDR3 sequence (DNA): TGTGCCAGCACCACAGAACAGGGGGCGAACACTGAAGCTTTCTTT. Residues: CASTTEQGANTEAFF.

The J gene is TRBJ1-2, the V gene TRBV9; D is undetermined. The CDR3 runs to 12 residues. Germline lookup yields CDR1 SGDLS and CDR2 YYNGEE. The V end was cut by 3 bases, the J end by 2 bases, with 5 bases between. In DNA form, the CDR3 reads TGTGCCAGCAGCGCGGGGAACTATGGCTACACCTTC. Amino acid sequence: CASSAGNYGYTF.

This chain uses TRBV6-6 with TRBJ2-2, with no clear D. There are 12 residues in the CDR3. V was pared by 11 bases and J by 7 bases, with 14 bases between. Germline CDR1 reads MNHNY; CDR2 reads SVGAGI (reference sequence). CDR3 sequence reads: CAGSSSVGELFF. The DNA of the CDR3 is TGTGCCGGGTCGAGTTCCGTCGGGGAGCTGTTTTTT.

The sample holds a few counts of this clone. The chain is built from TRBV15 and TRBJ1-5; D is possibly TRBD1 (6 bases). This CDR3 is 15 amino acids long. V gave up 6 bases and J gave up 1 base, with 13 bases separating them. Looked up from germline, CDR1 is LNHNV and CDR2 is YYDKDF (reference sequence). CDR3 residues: CATRKDRESNQPQHF. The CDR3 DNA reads TGTGCCACCAGGAAGGACAGAGAGAGCAATCAGCCCCAGCATTTT.

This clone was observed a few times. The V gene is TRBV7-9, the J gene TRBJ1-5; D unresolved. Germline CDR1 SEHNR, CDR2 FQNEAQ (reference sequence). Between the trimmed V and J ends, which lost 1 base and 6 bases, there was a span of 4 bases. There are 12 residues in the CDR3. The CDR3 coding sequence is TGTGCCAGCAGCTTAGGAACTCAGCCCCAGCATTTT. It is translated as CASSLGTQPQHF.

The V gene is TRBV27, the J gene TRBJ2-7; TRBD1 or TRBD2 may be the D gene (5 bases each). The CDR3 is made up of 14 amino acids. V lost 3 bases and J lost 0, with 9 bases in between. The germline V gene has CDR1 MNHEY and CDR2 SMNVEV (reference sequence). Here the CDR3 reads CASSLAGTSYEQYF. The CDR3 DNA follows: TGTGCCAGCAGTTTGGCAGGGACCTCCTACGAGCAGTACTTC.

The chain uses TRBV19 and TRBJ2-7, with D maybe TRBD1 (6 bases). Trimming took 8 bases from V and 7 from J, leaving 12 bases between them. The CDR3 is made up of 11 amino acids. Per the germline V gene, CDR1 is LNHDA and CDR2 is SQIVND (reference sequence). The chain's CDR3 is CASRQDGEQYF. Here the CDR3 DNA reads TGTGCCAGTCGACAGGACGGAGAGCAGTACTTC.

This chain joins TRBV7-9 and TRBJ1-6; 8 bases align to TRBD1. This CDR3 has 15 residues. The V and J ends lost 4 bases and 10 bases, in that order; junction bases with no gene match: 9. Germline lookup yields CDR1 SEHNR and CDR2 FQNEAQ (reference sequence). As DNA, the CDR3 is TGTGCCAGCAGCTCCCTAGGACAGGGAACGTCACCCCTCCACTTT. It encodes CASSSLGQGTSPLHF.

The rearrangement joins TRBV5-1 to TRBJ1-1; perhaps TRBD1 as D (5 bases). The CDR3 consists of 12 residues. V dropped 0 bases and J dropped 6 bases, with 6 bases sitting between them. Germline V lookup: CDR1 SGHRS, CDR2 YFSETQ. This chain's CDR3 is CASSLGGPEAFF. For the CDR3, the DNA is TGCGCCAGCAGCTTGGGGGGACCTGAAGCTTTCTTT.

The CDR3 DNA reads as TGTGCCAGCAGCGCAGGACACCAGCGGGGCGAAAAACTGTTTTTT. Protein product: CASSAGHQRGEKLFF. V usage is TRBV9 and J usage is TRBJ1-4; TRBD1 might be the D (5 bases). This CDR3 comprises 15 residues. From germline, CDR1 is SGDLS and CDR2 YYNGEE. Trimming stripped 3 bases from V and 8 bases from J, with 17 bases between. Based on the CDR3 plus reference TRBV9 and TRBJ1-4, the full variable domain is DSGVTQTPKHLITATGQRVTLRCSPRSGDLSVYWYQQSLDQGLQFLIQYYNGEERAKGNILERFSAQQFPDLHSELNLSSLELGDSALYFCASSAGHQRGEKLFFGSGTQLSVL.